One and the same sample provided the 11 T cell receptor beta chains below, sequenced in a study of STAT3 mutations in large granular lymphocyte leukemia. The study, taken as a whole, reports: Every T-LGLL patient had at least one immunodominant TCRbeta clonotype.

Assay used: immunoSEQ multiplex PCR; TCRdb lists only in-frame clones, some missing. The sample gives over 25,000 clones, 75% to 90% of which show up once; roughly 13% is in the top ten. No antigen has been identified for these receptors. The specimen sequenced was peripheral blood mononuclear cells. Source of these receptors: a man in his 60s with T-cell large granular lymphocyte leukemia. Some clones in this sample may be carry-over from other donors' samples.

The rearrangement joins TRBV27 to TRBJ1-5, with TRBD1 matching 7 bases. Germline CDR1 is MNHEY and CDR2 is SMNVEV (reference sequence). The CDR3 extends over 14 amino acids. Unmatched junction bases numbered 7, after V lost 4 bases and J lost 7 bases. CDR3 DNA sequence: TGTGCCAGCAGTTCGGGACAGCCAGGGCAGCCCCAGCATTTT. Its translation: CASSSGQPGQPQHF.

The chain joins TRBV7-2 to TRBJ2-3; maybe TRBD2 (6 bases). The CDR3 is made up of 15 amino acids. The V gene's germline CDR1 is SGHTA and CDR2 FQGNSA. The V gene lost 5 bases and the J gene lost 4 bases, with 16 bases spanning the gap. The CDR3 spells CASSPGTLPADTQYF. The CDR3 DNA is TGTGCCAGCAGCCCCGGGACTCTCCCGGCAGATACGCAGTATTTT.

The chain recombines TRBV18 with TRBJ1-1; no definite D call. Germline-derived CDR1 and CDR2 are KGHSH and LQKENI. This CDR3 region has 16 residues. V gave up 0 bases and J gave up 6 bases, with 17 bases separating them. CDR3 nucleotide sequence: TGTGCCAGCTCACCACCGGGATCTCTCCGAGAGGCTGAAGCTTTCTTT. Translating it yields CASSPPGSLREAEAFF.

The CDR3 region has the DNA TGTGCCAGTAGTACCCACAATGAGCAGTTCTTC. This encodes CASSTHNEQFF. The genes are TRBV19 and TRBJ2-1; D uncertain. The germline V and J ends were trimmed by 4 bases and 5 bases, with 3 bases remaining between them. The CDR3 runs to 11 residues. Germline V gene sequence: CDR1 LNHDA, CDR2 SQIVND (reference sequence).

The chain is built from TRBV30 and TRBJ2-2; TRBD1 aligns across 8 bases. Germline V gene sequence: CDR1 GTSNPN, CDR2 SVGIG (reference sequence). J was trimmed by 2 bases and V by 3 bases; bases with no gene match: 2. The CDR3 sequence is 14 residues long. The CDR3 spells CAWRDRANTGELFF. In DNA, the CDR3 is TGTGCCTGGAGGGACAGGGCAAACACCGGGGAGCTGTTTTTT.

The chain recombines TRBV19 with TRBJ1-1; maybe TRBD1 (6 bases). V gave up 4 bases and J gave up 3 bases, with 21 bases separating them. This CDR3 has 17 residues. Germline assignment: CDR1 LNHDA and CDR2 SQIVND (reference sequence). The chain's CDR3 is CASSRLFQGSRDTEAFF. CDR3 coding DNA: TGTGCCAGTAGTAGACTTTTCCAGGGGTCGCGGGACACTGAAGCTTTCTTT.

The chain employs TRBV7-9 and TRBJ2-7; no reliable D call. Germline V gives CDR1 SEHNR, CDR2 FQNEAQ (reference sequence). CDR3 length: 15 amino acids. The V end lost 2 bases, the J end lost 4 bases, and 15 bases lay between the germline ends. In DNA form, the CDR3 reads TGTGCCAGCAGCTTACTGGCCATACCGTTGTACGAGCAGTACTTC. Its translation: CASSLLAIPLYEQYF.

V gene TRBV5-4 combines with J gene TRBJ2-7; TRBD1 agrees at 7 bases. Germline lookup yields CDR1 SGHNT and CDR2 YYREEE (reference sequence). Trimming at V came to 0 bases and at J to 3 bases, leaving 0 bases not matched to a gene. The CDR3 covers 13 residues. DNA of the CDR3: TGTGCCAGCAGCTTGGACAGGGGCTACGAGCAGTACTTC. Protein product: CASSLDRGYEQYF. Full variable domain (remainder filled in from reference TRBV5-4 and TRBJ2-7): ETGVTQSPTHLIKTRGQQVTLRCSSQSGHNTVSWYQQALGQGPQFIFQYYREEENGRGNFPPRFSGLQFPNYSSELNVNALELDDSALYLCASSLDRGYEQYFGPGTRLTVT.

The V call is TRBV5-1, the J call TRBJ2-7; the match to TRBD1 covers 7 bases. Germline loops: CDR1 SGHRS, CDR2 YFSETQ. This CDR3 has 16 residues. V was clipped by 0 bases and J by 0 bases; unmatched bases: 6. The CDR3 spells CASSLAGGANSYEQYF. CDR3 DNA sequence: TGCGCCAGCAGCTTGGCAGGGGGAGCTAACTCCTACGAGCAGTACTTC.

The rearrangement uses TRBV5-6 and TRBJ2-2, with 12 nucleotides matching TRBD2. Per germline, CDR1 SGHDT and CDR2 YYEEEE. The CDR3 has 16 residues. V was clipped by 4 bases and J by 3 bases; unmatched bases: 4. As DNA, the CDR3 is TGTGCCAGCAGCGCAGGGACTAGCGGGCACACCGGGGAGCTGTTTTTT. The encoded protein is CASSAGTSGHTGELFF. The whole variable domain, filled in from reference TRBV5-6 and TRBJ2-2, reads DAGVTQSPTHLIKTRGQQVTLRCSPKSGHDTVSWYQQALGQGPQFIFQYYEEEERQRGNFPDRFSGHQFPNYSSELNVNALLLGDSALYLCASSAGTSGHTGELFFGEGSRLTVL.

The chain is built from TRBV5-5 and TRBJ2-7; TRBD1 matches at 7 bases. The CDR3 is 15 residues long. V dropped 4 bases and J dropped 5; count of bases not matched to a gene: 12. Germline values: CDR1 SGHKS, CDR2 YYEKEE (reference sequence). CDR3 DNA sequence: TGTGCCAGCAGCCCACAAACGGGACAGCACGACGAGCAGTACTTC. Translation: CASSPQTGQHDEQYF.